This TCR beta chain derives from a study of T cell repertoires in cytomegalovirus infection. Study summary: CMV infection together with matching HLA type was indicated by public TCR beta signatures.

TCRdb ran MiXCR on the reads and lists one entry per CDR3 protein. This table holds 350,000 to 550,000 distinct CDR3 sequences, about 33% found once. The V gene lost 6 bases and the J gene lost 1 base, with 15 bases spanning the gap. CDR1 LGHNT and CDR2 FRNRAP come from the germline V gene. The length of the CDR3 is 15 residues. This clonotype was seen more than once but under ten times. The antigen remains unidentified. Study observations and caveats: The cumulative frequency of public TCR beta families identified carriers of CMV plus the relevant HLA. Ex vivo responses were dominated by HLA-C-restricted CMV-specific TCR beta clonotypes.

Sample: PBMCs. The chain is built from TRBV12-5 and TRBJ1-1; D may be TRBD1 (6 bases). This clonotype was sampled from a human donor in good health (CMV status not recorded). Some clones in this sample may be carry-over from other donors' samples. CDR3: CASGDQGHPNTEAFF. CDR3 bases: TGTGCTAGTGGAGATCAGGGACACCCGAACACTGAAGCTTTCTTT.